This TCR beta chain appears in the sequencing data of a study of blood T cell repertoires in COVID-19. Study details: Samples representing acute and convalescent COVID-19 were sourced from the United States, Italy and Spain.

Libraries were prepared by immunoSEQ multiplex PCR; TCRdb keeps only in-frame clonotypes and omits some of them. The sample records approximately 240,000 clones, 65% to 85% being singletons. Trimming took 1 base from V and 6 from J, leaving 3 bases between them. CDR3 size: 12 residues. The germline gives CDR1 LGHDT, CDR2 YNNKEL (reference sequence). Material: peripheral blood. This TCR was recovered from a woman in her fifties or sixties with acute or convalescent COVID-19. The V call is TRBV3-1 (or the pseudogene TRBV3-2), the J call TRBJ2-2; D is unresolved. In nucleotides, the CDR3 is TGTGCCAGCAGCCAAGCTTCCGGGGAGCTGTTTTTT. Translating gives CASSQASGELFF.